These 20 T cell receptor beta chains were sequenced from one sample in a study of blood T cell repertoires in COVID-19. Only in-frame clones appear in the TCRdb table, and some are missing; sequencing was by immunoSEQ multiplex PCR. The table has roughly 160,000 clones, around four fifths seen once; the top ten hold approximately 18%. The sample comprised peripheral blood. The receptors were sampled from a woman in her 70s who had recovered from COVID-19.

CDR3 sequence: CASSETGTGVGANVLTF. CDR3 bases: TGTGCCAGCAGTGAAACGGGGACAGGGGTGGGGGCCAACGTCCTGACTTTC. The chain has TRBV6-1 and TRBJ2-6; 10 bases are shared with TRBD1. CDR1 is MNHNS, CDR2 SASEGT, per germline. V lost 2 bases to trimming and J lost 4 bases; unmatched junction nucleotides: 5. The CDR3 loop spans 17 amino acids.

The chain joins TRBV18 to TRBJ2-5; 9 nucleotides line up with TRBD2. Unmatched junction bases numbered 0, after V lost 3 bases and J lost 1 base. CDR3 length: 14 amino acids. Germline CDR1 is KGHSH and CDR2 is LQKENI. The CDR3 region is CASSPTSGQETQYF. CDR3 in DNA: TGTGCCAGCTCACCGACTAGCGGCCAAGAGACCCAGTACTTC.

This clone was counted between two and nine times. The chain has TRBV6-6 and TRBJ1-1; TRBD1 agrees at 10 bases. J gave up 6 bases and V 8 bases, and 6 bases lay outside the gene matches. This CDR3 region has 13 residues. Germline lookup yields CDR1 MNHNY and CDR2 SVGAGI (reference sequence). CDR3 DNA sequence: TGTGCCAGCTGGACAGGGGGGGGAGCTGAAGCTTTCTTT. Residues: CASWTGGGAEAFF.

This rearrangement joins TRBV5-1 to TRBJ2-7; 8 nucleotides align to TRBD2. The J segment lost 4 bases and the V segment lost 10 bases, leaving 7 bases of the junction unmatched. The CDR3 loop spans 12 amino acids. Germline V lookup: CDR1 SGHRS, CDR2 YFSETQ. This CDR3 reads CASSGRGYEQYF. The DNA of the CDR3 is TGCGCCTCGTCCGGGAGGGGGTACGAGCAGTACTTC.

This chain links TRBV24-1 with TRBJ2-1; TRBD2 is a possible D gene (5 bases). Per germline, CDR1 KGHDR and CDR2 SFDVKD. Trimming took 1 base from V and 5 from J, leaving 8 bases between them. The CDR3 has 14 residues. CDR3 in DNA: TGTGCCACCAGTGATTTTTGGAGGAACAATGAGCAGTTCTTC. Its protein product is CATSDFWRNNEQFF.

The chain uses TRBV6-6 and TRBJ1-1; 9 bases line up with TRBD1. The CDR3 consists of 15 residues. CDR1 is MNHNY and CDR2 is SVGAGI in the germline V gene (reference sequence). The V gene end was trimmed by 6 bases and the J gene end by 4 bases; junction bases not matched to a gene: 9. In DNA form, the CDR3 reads TGTGCCAGCAGACCACACCGACAGGGGGTCACTGAAGCTTTCTTT. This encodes CASRPHRQGVTEAFF.

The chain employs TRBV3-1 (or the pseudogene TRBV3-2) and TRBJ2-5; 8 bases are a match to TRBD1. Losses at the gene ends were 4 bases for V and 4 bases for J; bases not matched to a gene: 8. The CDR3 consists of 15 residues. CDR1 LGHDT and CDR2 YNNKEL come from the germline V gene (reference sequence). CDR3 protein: CASSPRQGRAETQYF. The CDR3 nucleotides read TGTGCCAGCAGCCCCCGACAGGGGCGGGCAGAGACCCAGTACTTC.

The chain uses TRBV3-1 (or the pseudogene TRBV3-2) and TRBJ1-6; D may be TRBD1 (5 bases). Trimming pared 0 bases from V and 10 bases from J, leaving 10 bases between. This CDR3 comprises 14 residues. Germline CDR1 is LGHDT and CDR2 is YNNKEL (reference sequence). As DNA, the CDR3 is TGTGCCAGCAGCCAAGATGGGGGAGGCTCACCCCTCCACTTT. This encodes CASSQDGGGSPLHF.

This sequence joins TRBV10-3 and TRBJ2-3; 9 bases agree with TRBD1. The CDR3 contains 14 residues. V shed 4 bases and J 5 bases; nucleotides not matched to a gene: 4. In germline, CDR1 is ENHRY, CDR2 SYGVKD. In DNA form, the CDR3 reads TGTGCCATCAGTGTGACAGGGGGGGAAGATACGCAGTATTTT. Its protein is CAISVTGGEDTQYF.

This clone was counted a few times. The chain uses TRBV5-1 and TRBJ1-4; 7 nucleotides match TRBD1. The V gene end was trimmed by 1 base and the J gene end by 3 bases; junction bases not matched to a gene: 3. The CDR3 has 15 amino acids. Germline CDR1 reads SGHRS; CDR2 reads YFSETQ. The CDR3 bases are TGCGCCAGCAGCTTGACAGGGGCCGCTAATGAAAAACTGTTTTTT. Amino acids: CASSLTGAANEKLFF.

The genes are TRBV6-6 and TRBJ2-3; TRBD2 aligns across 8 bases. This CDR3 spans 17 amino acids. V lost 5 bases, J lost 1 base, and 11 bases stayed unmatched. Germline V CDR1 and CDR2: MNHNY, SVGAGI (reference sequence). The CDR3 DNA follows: TGTGCCAGCAGTCCGACCCCAGTCGGGGGGGGCACAGATACGCAGTATTTT. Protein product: CASSPTPVGGGTDTQYF.

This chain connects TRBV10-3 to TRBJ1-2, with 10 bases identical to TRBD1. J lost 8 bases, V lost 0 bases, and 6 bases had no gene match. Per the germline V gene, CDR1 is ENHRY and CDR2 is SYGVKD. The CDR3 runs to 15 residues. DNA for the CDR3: TGTGCCATCAGTGAGTCGACAGGGGGCTATGCGGGCTACACCTTC. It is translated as CAISESTGGYAGYTF.

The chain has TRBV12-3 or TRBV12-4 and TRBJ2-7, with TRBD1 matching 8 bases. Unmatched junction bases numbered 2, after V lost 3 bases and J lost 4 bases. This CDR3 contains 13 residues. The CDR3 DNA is TGTGCCAGCAGTTTTCAGGGGGCTTACGAGCAGTACTTC. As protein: CASSFQGAYEQYF.

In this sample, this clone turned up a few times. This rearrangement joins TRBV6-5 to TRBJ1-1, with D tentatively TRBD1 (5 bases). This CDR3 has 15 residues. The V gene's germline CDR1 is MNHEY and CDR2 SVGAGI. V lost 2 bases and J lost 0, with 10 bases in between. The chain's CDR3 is CASSYGGNLNTEAFF. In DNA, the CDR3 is TGTGCCAGCAGTTACGGGGGGAACCTGAACACTGAAGCTTTCTTT.

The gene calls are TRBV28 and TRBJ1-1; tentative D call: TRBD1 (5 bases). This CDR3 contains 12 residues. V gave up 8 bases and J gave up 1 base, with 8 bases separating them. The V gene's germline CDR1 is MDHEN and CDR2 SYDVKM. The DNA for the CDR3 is TGTGCCAGCCTTAGGGGGAACACTGAAGCTTTCTTT. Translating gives CASLRGNTEAFF.

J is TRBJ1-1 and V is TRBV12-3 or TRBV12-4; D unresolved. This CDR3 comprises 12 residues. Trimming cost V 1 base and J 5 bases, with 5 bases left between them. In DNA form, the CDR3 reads TGTGCCAGCAGTTTAGTCGGTACTGAAGCTTTCTTT. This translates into CASSLVGTEAFF.

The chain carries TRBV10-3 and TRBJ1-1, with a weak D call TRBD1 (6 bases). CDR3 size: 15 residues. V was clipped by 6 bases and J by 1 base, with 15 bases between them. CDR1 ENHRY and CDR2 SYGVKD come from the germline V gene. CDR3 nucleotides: TGTGCCATCAGCCGGGGACAACCAGAGAACACTGAAGCTTTCTTT. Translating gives CAISRGQPENTEAFF.

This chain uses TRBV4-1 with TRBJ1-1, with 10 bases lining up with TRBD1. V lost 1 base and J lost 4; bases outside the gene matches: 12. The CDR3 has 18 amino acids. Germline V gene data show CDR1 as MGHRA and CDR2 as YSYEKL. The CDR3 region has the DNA TGCGCCAGCAGCCAAGGGGGGTGGACAGGGGGGAGAGGCACTGAAGCTTTCTTT. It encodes CASSQGGWTGGRGTEAFF.

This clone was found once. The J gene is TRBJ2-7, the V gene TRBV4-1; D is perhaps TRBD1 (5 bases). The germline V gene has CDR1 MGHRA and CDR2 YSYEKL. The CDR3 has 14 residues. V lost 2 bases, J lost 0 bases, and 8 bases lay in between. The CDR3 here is CASSQPGISYEQYF. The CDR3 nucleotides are TGCGCCAGCAGCCAACCAGGGATCTCCTACGAGCAGTACTTC.

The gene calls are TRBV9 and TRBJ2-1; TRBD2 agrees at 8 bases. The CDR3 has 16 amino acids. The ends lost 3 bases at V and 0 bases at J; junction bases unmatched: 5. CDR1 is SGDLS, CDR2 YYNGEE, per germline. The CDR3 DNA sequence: TGTGCCAGCAGCGCCAGCGGGAGCGGCTCCTACAATGAGCAGTTCTTC. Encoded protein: CASSASGSGSYNEQFF.